This T cell receptor beta chain was recovered during a study of radiotherapy plus CTLA-4 blockade in lung cancer. About the study: Disease control was achieved by over 25% of patients, and objective responses by about 19%. Notes on the study in general: Per reports, early blood T cell clone dynamics, plus interferon-beta, forecast response most strongly. Radiotherapy plus ipilimumab was followed by expansion in blood of tumor-derived TCR clones.

TCRdb keeps only in-frame clones here, not all; method: immunoSEQ multiplex PCR. The sample includes about 62,000 clones, approximately 75% of them seen just once. Those with chemo-refractory metastatic non-small-cell lung cancer were treated with focal radiation combined with CTLA-4 blockade using ipilimumab. This CDR3 is 14 amino acids long. The germline V gene encodes CDR1 LGHNT and CDR2 FRNRAP. V was pared by 2 bases and J by 6 bases, with 4 bases of the junction left unmatched. Comments on this clone: The antigen is not known.

The TCR sequence derives from a human donor with non-small cell lung cancer who had a complete response to radiotherapy plus ipilimumab. The chain has TRBV12-5 and TRBJ1-5, with 7 nucleotides matching TRBD1. The sequences come from peripheral blood, collected from a patient treated with radiotherapy plus ipilimumab. The CDR3 coding sequence is TGTGCTAGTGGTTTGCCGGAGGGGGCTCAGCCCCAGCATTTT. Residues: CASGLPEGAQPQHF.